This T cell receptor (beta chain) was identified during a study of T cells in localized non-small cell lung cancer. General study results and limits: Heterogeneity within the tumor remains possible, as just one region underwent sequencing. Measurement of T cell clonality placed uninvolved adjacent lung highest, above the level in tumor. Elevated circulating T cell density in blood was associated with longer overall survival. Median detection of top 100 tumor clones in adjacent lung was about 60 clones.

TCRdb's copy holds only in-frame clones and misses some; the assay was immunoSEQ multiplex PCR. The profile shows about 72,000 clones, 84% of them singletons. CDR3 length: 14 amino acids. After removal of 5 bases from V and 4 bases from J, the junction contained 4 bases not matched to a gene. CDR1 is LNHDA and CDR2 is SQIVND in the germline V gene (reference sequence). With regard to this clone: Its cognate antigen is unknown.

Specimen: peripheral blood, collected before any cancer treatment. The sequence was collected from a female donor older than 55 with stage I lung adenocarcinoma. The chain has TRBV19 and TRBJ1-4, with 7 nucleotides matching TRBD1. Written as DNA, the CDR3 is TGTGCCAGTAGTTTGACAGGGCTTAATGAAAAACTGTTTTTT. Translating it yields CASSLTGLNEKLFF.